This T cell receptor (beta chain) was observed in a study of CD8 T cells in ankylosing spondylitis. Whole-study results and caveats: Earlier work had already found some motif variants in reactive arthritis synovial fluid and blood.

This clonotype was recorded only once. Its antigen is unidentified. CDR3 length: 16 residues. Between the trimmed V and J ends, which lost 3 bases and 0 bases, there was a span of 12 bases. Germline CDR1 MGHRA, CDR2 YSYEKL. TCRdb ran MiXCR on the 5' RACE reads and lists one entry per CDR3 protein. The table includes 150,000 to 200,000 distinct CDR3 sequences, roughly 20% detected once. The genes are TRBV4-1 and TRBJ2-1, with D possibly being TRBD1 (6 bases). Sequencing used blood, either unsorted or a sorted T cell fraction (not recorded which). This sequence originates from a male donor aged 5 to 30 with ankylosing spondylitis or in good health (not recorded which). The CDR3 sequence is CASSQLTGSSYNEQFF. DNA for the CDR3: TGCGCCAGCAGCCAGCTCACAGGGAGCTCCTACAATGAGCAGTTCTTC.